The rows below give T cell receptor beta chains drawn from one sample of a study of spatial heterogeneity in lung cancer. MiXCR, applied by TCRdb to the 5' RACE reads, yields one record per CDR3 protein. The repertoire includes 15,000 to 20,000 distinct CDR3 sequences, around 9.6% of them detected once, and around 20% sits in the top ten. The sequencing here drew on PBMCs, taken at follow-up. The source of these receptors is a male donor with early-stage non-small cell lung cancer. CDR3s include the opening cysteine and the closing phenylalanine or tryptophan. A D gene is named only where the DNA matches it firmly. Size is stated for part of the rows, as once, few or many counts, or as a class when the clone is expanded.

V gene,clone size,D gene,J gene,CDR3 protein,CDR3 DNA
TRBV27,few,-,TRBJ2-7,CASSSSSFRGDSYYEQYF,TGTGCCAGCAGTTCATCCTCCTTTCGGGGCGACTCTTACTACGAGCAGTACTTC
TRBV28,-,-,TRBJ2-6,CASRLRSDSGANVLTF,TGTGCCAGCAGGTTAAGGTCAGACTCTGGGGCCAACGTCCTGACTTTC
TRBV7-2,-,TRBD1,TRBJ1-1,CASSLATQGGVKAFF,TGTGCCAGCAGCTTAGCGACGCAGGGGGGAGTCAAAGCTTTCTTT
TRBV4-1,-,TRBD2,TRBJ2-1,CASSQDPGLGSYNEQFF,TGCGCCAGCAGTCAAGATCCGGGACTAGGGTCCTACAATGAGCAGTTCTTC
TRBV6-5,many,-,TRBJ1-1,CASARGTEAFF,TGTGCCAGCGCGCGAGGCACTGAAGCTTTCTTT
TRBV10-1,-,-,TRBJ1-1,CASGDGHTEAFF,TGCGCCAGTGGGGACGGTCACACTGAAGCTTTCTTT
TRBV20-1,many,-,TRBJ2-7,CSARGQATYEQYF,TGCAGTGCCCGGGGGCAGGCTACCTACGAGCAGTACTTC
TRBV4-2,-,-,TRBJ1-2,CASSQEGADGYTF,TGTGCCAGCAGCCAAGAAGGGGCAGATGGCTACACCTTC
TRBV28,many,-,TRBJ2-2,CASSSGDLLTGELFF,TGTGCCAGCAGCTCCGGGGACCTACTCACCGGGGAGCTGTTTTTT
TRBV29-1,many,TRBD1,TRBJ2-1,CSVDLGQGFIEQFF,TGCAGCGTTGACCTGGGACAGGGTTTCATTGAGCAGTTCTTC
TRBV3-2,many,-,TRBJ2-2,CASSQDGTANTGELFF,TGTGCCAGCAGCCAAGATGGAACAGCAAACACCGGGGAGCTGTTTTTT
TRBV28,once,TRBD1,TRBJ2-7,CASSAWATGGDYEQYF,TGTGCCAGCAGTGCCTGGGCTACAGGGGGAGACTACGAGCAGTACTTC
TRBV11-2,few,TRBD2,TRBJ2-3,CASSLVWTSDTDKGLRHTDTQYF,TGTGCCAGCAGCTTAGTGTGGACTAGCGATACTGACAAGGGCCTGAGGCACACAGATACGCAGTATTTT
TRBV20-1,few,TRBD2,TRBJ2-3,CSASGALAGARTDTQYF,TGCAGTGCTAGTGGCGCCCTAGCGGGGGCGCGCACAGATACGCAGTATTTT
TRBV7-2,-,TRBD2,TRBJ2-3,CASSLNSGGGDTQYF,TGTGCCAGCAGCTTAAACAGCGGGGGTGGGGATACGCAGTATTTT
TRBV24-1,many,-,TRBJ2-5,CATSGAGAQETQYF,TGTGCCACCAGTGGGGCGGGGGCCCAAGAGACCCAGTACTTC
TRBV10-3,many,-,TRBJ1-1,CAISEGGRNTEAFF,TGTGCCATCAGTGAGGGGGGCAGGAACACTGAAGCTTTCTTT
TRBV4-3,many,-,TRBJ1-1,CASSQGLGGIEAFF,TGCGCCAGCAGCCAAGGCCTGGGGGGCATTGAAGCTTTCTTT
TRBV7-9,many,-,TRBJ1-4,CASSLFVNEKLFF,TGTGCCAGCAGCTTATTCGTTAATGAAAAACTGTTTTTT
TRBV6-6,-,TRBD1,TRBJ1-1,CASKDRGQLNTEAFF,TGTGCCAGCAAAGACAGGGGCCAACTGAACACTGAAGCTTTCTTT
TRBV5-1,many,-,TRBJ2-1,CASWPRPTKEFF,TGCGCCAGCTGGCCGCGGCCAACAAAGGAATTCTTC
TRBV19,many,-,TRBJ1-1,CASTVGYTEAFF,TGTGCCAGTACTGTGGGTTACACTGAAGCTTTCTTT
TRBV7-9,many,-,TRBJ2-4,CASSQGSGAKNIQYF,TGTGCCAGCAGCCAGGGATCAGGGGCCAAAAACATTCAGTACTTC
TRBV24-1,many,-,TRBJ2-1,CATSGSTSYNEQFF,TGTGCCACCAGTGGGAGTACGTCCTACAATGAGCAGTTCTTC